The clone carrying this T cell receptor beta chain occurred a few times. What it recognizes is unknown. The sample comes from a study of human T cells and chemical hapten exposure. The overall study: Sensitization was performed using 2% DPC on an approximately 2 cm by approximately 2 cm upper inner arm skin site. Each patch test put 0.01% DPC on the upper back, and results were read at 6 days.

Whole-study results and caveats: It was expanded TCRs that formed significantly more large CDR3 similarity clusters than controls did.

The sample's time point: pre-sensitization, week 0. Documented treatment: therapeutic diphenylcyclopropenone sensitization with weekly scalp DPC. Participating donors were patients with alopecia, aged 18 to 70 years, considered appropriate candidates for DPC. TCRdb re-derived calls from the RACE reads in MiXCR, one entry per CDR3 protein. The data contain 350,000 to 450,000 distinct CDR3 sequences, 4% to 6% of them singletons. The junction had 2 bases not matched to a gene; V was cut back by 0 bases and J by 4 bases. The CDR3 is 15 amino acids. Germline V gene lookup returns CDR1 ENHRY and CDR2 SYGVKD.

Sequenced material: whole blood, taken in connection with sensitization to the hapten diphenylcyclopropenone (DPC). This rearrangement joins TRBV10-3 to TRBJ1-4, with TRBD1 identical over 7 bases. This clonotype was sampled from a woman aged 50 to 60 with alopecia areata. Some clones in this sample may be carry-over from other donors' samples. CDR3 sequence: CAISESGTVNEKLFF. The CDR3 DNA sequence: TGTGCCATCAGTGAGTCCGGGACAGTTAATGAAAAACTGTTTTTT.